The source of this TCR beta chain is a study of tissue T cells after allogeneic stem cell transplantation. Study findings and constraints: Few T cell clones were shared across patients, but motif clusters showed tissue-specific shared signatures.

The CDR3 is made up of 15 amino acids. The germline V gene has CDR1 KGHTA and CDR2 FQNQQP. The sample's time point: mouse harvest day 14 after allogeneic transplant. Each mouse received 10^7 T-cell-depleted marrow cells plus 10^6 splenic CD5+ T cells by tail vein. A note on this clone: Its antigen remains unidentified. Genes and germline come from the mouse. Coverage ceases 1 residue before the CDR3 finishes, and the germline J gene fills in the end.

Sequencing was performed with immunoSEQ multiplex PCR; in TCRdb, only in-frame clones are kept and a portion is missing. The sample records some 3,200 clones, about 42% being singletons. The specimen sequenced was gut tissue. The rearrangement links TRBV23 to TRBJ1-6. TRBJ1-6 is classed as an ORF, of uncertain function. The sequence was obtained from a female BALB/c mouse given C57BL/6 T cells with graft-versus-host disease after an allogeneic hematopoietic cell transplant. The chain's CDR3 is CSSSQSGGGNSPLYF. The CDR3 bases that were read are TGCTCCAGCAGTCAATCGGGGGGGGGTAATTCGCCCCTCTAC.